Following are 5 T cell receptor beta chains from one sample sequenced in a study of blood T cells in healthy people across ages. A second roughly 7 to 12 cycle PCR used barcoded and J-beta primers. TCRdb called the 5' RACE reads again in MiXCR, with one record for every CDR3 protein. This sample yields about 630,000 distinct CDR3 sequences, of which 20% to 25% are seen a single time; approximately 3.7% belongs to the top ten. Sequenced sample: blood. All receptors derive from a man aged 65 to 79 in good health.

This clonotype has a count of ten or more. The chain combines TRBV20-1 with TRBJ2-1; 7 nucleotides align to TRBD2. The trim removed 6 bases at V and 5 bases at J, leaving 13 bases unmatched. Germline CDR1 and CDR2: DFQATT and SNEGSKA (reference sequence). The CDR3 covers 15 residues. Written as DNA, the CDR3 is TGCAGTGCATCCCAGTTGGGGACTATGAACAATGAGCAGTTCTTC. It is translated as CSASQLGTMNNEQFF.

The chain couples TRBV18 to TRBJ2-7, with TRBD2 matching over 7 bases. The junction had 8 bases not matched to a gene; V was cut back by 2 bases and J by 7 bases. The CDR3 has 14 amino acids. Germline CDR1 and CDR2: KGHSH and LQKENI. The DNA of the CDR3 is TGTGCCAGCTCACCATCGCGGGAGTTTGGAGAGCAGTACTTC. Translated, it gives CASSPSREFGEQYF.

This clonotype was recorded at least ten times. The V gene is TRBV10-1, the J gene TRBJ2-5; 7 bases are shared with TRBD2. The CDR3 spans 14 residues. V lost 3 bases, J lost 5 bases, and 6 bases stayed unmatched. CDR1 and CDR2 (germline): WNHNN, SYGVQD (reference sequence). In nucleotides, the CDR3 is TGCGCCAGCAGTGACGGGGGGTACGATGAGACCCAGTACTTC. Protein: CASSDGGYDETQYF.

The chain has TRBV5-1 and TRBJ1-6, with 9 bases aligning to TRBD1. CDR1 and CDR2 (germline): SGHRS, YFSETQ. The CDR3 is 15 amino acids. V was pared by 4 bases and J by 10 bases, with 9 bases of the junction left unmatched. The CDR3 here is CASSTDRGKRSPLHF. DNA of the CDR3: TGCGCCAGCAGCACCGACAGGGGGAAAAGGTCACCCCTCCACTTT.

In its sample, this clonotype was seen a few times. The rearrangement uses TRBV29-1 and TRBJ2-7; D might be TRBD2 (7 bases). V lost 0 bases and J lost 7, with 22 bases in between. This CDR3 comprises 16 residues. Germline V gives CDR1 SQVTM, CDR2 ANQGSEA. CDR3 DNA: TGCAGCGTTGAAGATTCCCCAGGGGCGGGAGATAGTGAGCAGTACTTC. Translated, it gives CSVEDSPGAGDSEQYF.